What follows are 27 T cell receptor beta chains derived from one specimen sequenced in a study of blood T cell repertoires in COVID-19. TCRdb's copy holds only in-frame clones and misses some; the assay was immunoSEQ multiplex PCR. The data contain some 250,000 clones, 86% of them singletons. Input material: peripheral blood. The receptors here all came from an elderly man with acute or convalescent COVID-19.

V gene TRBV10-3 combines with J gene TRBJ2-2; a weak D match, TRBD1 (5 bases). Trimming stripped 5 bases from V and 6 bases from J, with 13 bases between. The CDR3 has 14 amino acids. CDR1 is ENHRY and CDR2 is SYGVKD in the germline V gene. CDR3 protein: CAISKGVLSGELFF. The CDR3 bases are TGTGCCATCAGTAAAGGGGTCCTTTCCGGGGAGCTGTTTTTT.

The V gene is TRBV3-1 (or the pseudogene TRBV3-2), the J gene TRBJ2-1; D ambiguous. Per germline, CDR1 LGHDT and CDR2 YNNKEL (reference sequence). Trimming removed 4 bases from V and 8 bases from J, with 9 bases in between. The length of the CDR3 is 12 residues. The CDR3 loop is CASSRLSDEQFF. The CDR3 coding sequence is TGTGCCAGCAGCCGCCTGTCGGATGAGCAGTTCTTC.

V and J are TRBV6-5 and TRBJ1-5; TRBD1 matches at 8 bases. J was trimmed by 4 bases and V by 7 bases; bases with no gene match: 9. This CDR3 spans 15 amino acids. Germline lookup yields CDR1 MNHEY and CDR2 SVGAGI. In nucleotides, the CDR3 is TGTGCCAGCATCCTGGACAGGGCACCTAATCAGCCCCAGCATTTT. As protein: CASILDRAPNQPQHF.

The chain has TRBV18 and TRBJ2-7, with 11 positions matching TRBD2. Germline-derived CDR1 and CDR2 are KGHSH and LQKENI. V shed 4 bases, J shed 1 base, and the junction held 6 bases outside the gene matches. The length of the CDR3 is 16 residues. CDR3 in DNA: TGTGCCAGCTCACGCCCACTAGCGGGAGCATCCTACGAGCAGTACTTC. Amino acid sequence: CASSRPLAGASYEQYF.

This chain links TRBV2 with TRBJ2-2; 7 bases fit TRBD2. The CDR3 has 16 amino acids. V trimming: 6 bases; J trimming: 5 bases; junction bases outside the gene matches: 12. Looked up from germline, CDR1 is SNHLY and CDR2 is FYNNEI. The CDR3 sequence: CASSLSTKRGTGELFF. Here the CDR3 DNA reads TGTGCCAGCAGCCTCTCCACTAAGCGGGGTACCGGGGAGCTGTTTTTT.

The chain has TRBV19 and TRBJ1-2; 7 bases line up with TRBD1. Germline CDR1 and CDR2: LNHDA and SQIVND (reference sequence). The CDR3 runs 15 residues. The J segment lost 8 bases and the V segment lost 4 bases, leaving 13 bases of the junction unmatched. DNA for the CDR3: TGTGCCAGTAGTAGGAGGGCCGACAGGGCAGAGGGCTACACCTTC. Its translation is CASSRRADRAEGYTF.

The genes are TRBV20-1 and TRBJ1-6, with 7 bases aligning to TRBD1. Germline V gives CDR1 DFQATT, CDR2 SNEGSKA (reference sequence). This CDR3 comprises 13 residues. The trim removed 3 bases at V and 10 bases at J, leaving 6 bases unmatched. DNA for the CDR3: TGCAGTGCTAGTCGACAGGGTGGGTCACCCCTCCACTTT. The encoded protein is CSASRQGGSPLHF.

The chain recombines TRBV3-1 (or the pseudogene TRBV3-2) with TRBJ2-1; 7 nucleotides line up with TRBD2. Trimming took 0 bases from V and 7 from J; bases not matched to a gene: 6. The germline gives CDR1 LGHDT, CDR2 YNNKEL (reference sequence). The CDR3 extends over 15 amino acids. The CDR3 sequence: CASSQEVGGSNEQFF. The CDR3 DNA is TGTGCCAGCAGCCAAGAGGTGGGAGGGAGTAATGAGCAGTTCTTC.

The chain combines TRBV18 with TRBJ2-5, with 8 bases that match TRBD1. This CDR3 has 13 amino acids. Germline lookup yields CDR1 KGHSH and CDR2 LQKENI. The ends lost 5 bases at V and 4 bases at J; junction bases unmatched: 3. The CDR3 sequence: CASSKGQGETQYF. The CDR3 nucleotides read TGTGCCAGCTCAAAAGGACAGGGAGAGACCCAGTACTTC.

The rearrangement uses TRBV19 and TRBJ1-1; TRBD1 matches at 10 bases. The trim removed 3 bases at V and 1 base at J, leaving 11 bases unmatched. The CDR3 contains 18 residues. Germline V gene data show CDR1 as LNHDA and CDR2 as SQIVND (reference sequence). CDR3 region: CASSIALGTGAANTEAFF. CDR3 in DNA: TGTGCCAGTAGTATTGCGTTAGGGACAGGGGCCGCGAACACTGAAGCTTTCTTT.

V gene TRBV2 combines with J gene TRBJ2-1; TRBD2 is a possible D gene (6 bases). The length of the CDR3 is 16 residues. Trimming took 4 bases from V and 0 from J, leaving 13 bases between them. CDR1 is SNHLY and CDR2 is FYNNEI in the germline V gene. CDR3 region: CASSVEGISSYNEQFF. The CDR3 DNA is TGTGCCAGCAGTGTGGAGGGTATTAGCTCCTACAATGAGCAGTTCTTC.

The rearrangement joins TRBV9 to TRBJ1-1; D is ambiguous. Trimming took off 3 bases at V and 1 base at J, with 7 bases between the two ends. This CDR3 comprises 13 residues. Germline CDR1 reads SGDLS; CDR2 reads YYNGEE. CDR3 DNA sequence: TGTGCCAGCAGCGCGCCCGGGAACACTGAAGCTTTCTTT. It is translated as CASSAPGNTEAFF.

The V call is TRBV11-2, the J call TRBJ2-7; D not certain. The V gene's germline CDR1 is SGHAT and CDR2 FQNNGV. The CDR3 runs to 15 residues. Deletions cut 3 bases from V and 1 base from J, with 13 bases between. CDR3 residues: CASSLGPPPSYEQYF. The DNA of the CDR3 is TGTGCCAGCAGCTTGGGCCCTCCCCCATCCTACGAGCAGTACTTC.

With regard to this clone: The identical CDR3 is also encoded by other nucleotide sequences in the sample. The chain combines TRBV2 with TRBJ1-6; D possibly corresponds to TRBD1 (6 bases). Trimming removed 4 bases from V and 7 bases from J, with 8 bases in between. The CDR3 is 13 residues long. The germline V gene has CDR1 SNHLY and CDR2 FYNNEI. In nucleotides, the CDR3 is TGTGCCAGCAGTGGCCAGGGGAATTCACCCCTCCACTTT. Translated, it gives CASSGQGNSPLHF.

The chain employs TRBV3-1 (or the pseudogene TRBV3-2) and TRBJ1-2; D remains unclear. The CDR3 loop spans 14 amino acids. Germline V gene lookup returns CDR1 LGHDT and CDR2 YNNKEL (reference sequence). V was pared by 1 base and J by 2 bases, with 8 bases between. CDR3 protein: CASSQGSQNYGYTF. CDR3 bases: TGTGCCAGCAGCCAAGGATCACAGAACTATGGCTACACCTTC.

This rearrangement joins TRBV6-5 to TRBJ1-2, with D tentatively TRBD1 (6 bases). Trimming took 0 bases from V and 8 from J, leaving 13 bases between them. CDR1 and CDR2 (germline): MNHEY, SVGAGI. The CDR3 covers 14 residues. The CDR3 sequence is CASSYSNTGQGYTF. CDR3 in DNA: TGTGCCAGCAGTTACTCGAATACAGGACAGGGCTACACCTTC.

The CDR3 spells CSVLVMVGYTF. Here the CDR3 DNA reads TGCAGCGTACTCGTTATGGTTGGCTACACCTTC. The chain has TRBV29-1 and TRBJ1-2; no clear D gene. The CDR3 contains 11 residues. Trimming removed 6 bases from V and 7 bases from J, with 12 bases in between. The V gene's germline CDR1 is SQVTM and CDR2 ANQGSEA. Full variable domain (outside the CDR3, taken from reference TRBV29-1 and TRBJ1-2): SAVISQKPSRDICQRGTSLTIQCQVDSQVTMMFWYRQQPGQSLTLIATANQGSEATYESGFVIDKFPISRPNLTFSTLTVSNMSPEDSSIYLCSVLVMVGYTFGSGTRLTVV.

V and J are TRBV7-2 and TRBJ1-1, with 9 nucleotides matching TRBD1. V trimming: 7 bases; J trimming: 10 bases; junction bases outside the gene matches: 4. The CDR3 contains 11 residues. Germline V gene data show CDR1 as SGHTA and CDR2 as FQGNSA. CDR3 region: CASNRDRVAFF. The CDR3 nucleotides read TGTGCCAGCAACAGGGACAGGGTAGCTTTCTTT.

This chain uses TRBV7-2 with TRBJ2-7; D perhaps matches TRBD1 (6 bases). The V gene's germline CDR1 is SGHTA and CDR2 FQGNSA. V lost 5 bases and J 1 base, leaving 18 bases between the germline ends. This CDR3 spans 16 amino acids. CDR3 coding DNA: TGTGCCAGCAGCGATCGCCACAGGGAAAGGTCCTACGAGCAGTACTTC. As protein: CASSDRHRERSYEQYF. The variable domain in full, with the rest retrieved from reference TRBV7-2 and TRBJ2-7, is GAGVSQSPSNKVTEKGKDVELRCDPISGHTALYWYRQSLGQGLEFLIYFQGNSAPDKSGLPSDRFSAERTGGSVSTLTIQRTQQEDSAVYLCASSDRHRERSYEQYFGPGTRLTVT.

The chain employs TRBV19 and TRBJ1-5; 9 bases line up with TRBD1. This CDR3 spans 16 amino acids. The germline V gene has CDR1 LNHDA and CDR2 SQIVND (reference sequence). V lost 3 bases and J lost 4; bases outside the gene matches: 7. CDR3 nucleotides: TGTGCCAGTAGTATCTCGGGACAGGGATTTAATCAGCCCCAGCATTTT. The encoded protein is CASSISGQGFNQPQHF.

In its sample, this clone was seen once. This chain links TRBV19 with TRBJ1-2, with D possibly matching TRBD1 (6 bases). The V gene lost 5 bases and the J gene lost 4 bases, with 11 bases spanning the gap. The CDR3 sequence is 13 residues long. Germline lookup yields CDR1 LNHDA and CDR2 SQIVND (reference sequence). As DNA, the CDR3 is TGTGCCAGTAGTTTTGGACAGCGCTATGGCTACACCTTC. This encodes CASSFGQRYGYTF. Full variable domain (outside the CDR3, taken from reference TRBV19 and TRBJ1-2): DGGITQSPKYLFRKEGQNVTLSCEQNLNHDAMYWYRQDPGQGLRLIYYSQIVNDFQKGDIAEGYSVSREKKESFPLTVTSAQKNPTAFYLCASSFGQRYGYTFGSGTRLTVV.

The chain joins TRBV6-5 to TRBJ2-7; 7 positions agree with TRBD2. CDR3 length: 14 residues. The junction had 4 bases not matched to a gene; V was cut back by 5 bases and J by 0 bases. The germline CDR1 and CDR2 sequences are MNHEY and SVGAGI. In DNA, the CDR3 is TGTGCCAGCAGTCAGCGCGGGAGCTCCTACGAGCAGTACTTC. Its translation: CASSQRGSSYEQYF.

This rearrangement joins TRBV7-9 to TRBJ2-5; 8 bases match TRBD2. V shed 7 bases, J shed 4 bases, and the junction held 8 bases outside the gene matches. This CDR3 is 14 amino acids long. CDR1 and CDR2 (germline): SEHNR, FQNEAQ (reference sequence). The DNA for the CDR3 is TGTGCCAGCACGGGGCTAGCGGGTGGAGAGACCCAGTACTTC. It yields the protein CASTGLAGGETQYF.

The rearrangement joins TRBV7-6 to TRBJ2-1, with D perhaps matching TRBD1 (5 bases). V was trimmed by 8 bases and J by 4 bases, leaving 12 bases between them. The germline V gene has CDR1 SGHVS and CDR2 FNYEAQ. The CDR3 has 13 residues. The CDR3 sequence is CASGAWAYNEQFF. CDR3 bases: TGTGCCAGCGGGGCGTGGGCTTACAATGAGCAGTTCTTC.

This chain links TRBV6-4 with TRBJ2-2; 7 bases line up with TRBD2. Germline V gene sequence: CDR1 MRHNA, CDR2 SNTAGT. The J segment lost 2 bases and the V segment lost 3 bases, leaving 9 bases of the junction unmatched. This CDR3 comprises 17 residues. This CDR3 reads CASSEAALADNTGELFF. The CDR3 region has the DNA TGTGCCAGCAGTGAAGCGGCCCTAGCGGACAACACCGGGGAGCTGTTTTTT.

V and J are TRBV3-1 (or the pseudogene TRBV3-2) and TRBJ1-1; the D is unclear. Germline lookup yields CDR1 LGHDT and CDR2 YNNKEL (reference sequence). This CDR3 contains 14 residues. V lost 0 bases to trimming and J lost 6 bases, with 11 bases between them. CDR3 in DNA: TGTGCCAGCAGCCAAGATATTAGAGTGTCTGAAGCTTTCTTT. This encodes CASSQDIRVSEAFF.

The rearrangement uses TRBV6-2 or TRBV6-3 and TRBJ1-5, with 10 nucleotides matching TRBD1. The CDR3 extends over 16 amino acids. Germline CDR1 and CDR2: MNHEY and SVGEGT. The trim removed 2 bases at V and 5 bases at J, leaving 6 bases unmatched. The CDR3 DNA sequence: TGTGCCAGCAGTTACCCCGACAGGGGGCCGGATCAGCCCCAGCATTTT. This codes for CASSYPDRGPDQPQHF.